Listed below are T cell receptor beta chains from one sample, sequenced in a study of Graves' ophthalmopathy and Graves' hyperthyroidism. TCRdb processed the multiplex PCR reads anew with MiXCR; each CDR3 protein has one entry. Among 620,000 or so distinct CDR3 sequences listed, 22% were seen once. The source material was peripheral blood. The receptors were sampled from a woman under 30 with stable Graves' hyperthyroidism. Some clones in this sample may be carry-over from other donors' samples. The CDR3 runs from the conserved cysteine through the conserved F or W. Size is stated for part of the rows, as once, few or many counts, or as a class when the clone is expanded.

many	TRBV28	CASSLAGAGANVLTF
few	TRBV12-3/TRBV12-4	CASSTTGTERGELFF
many	TRBV9	CASSRGGYVPYEQYF
many	TRBV27	CASSGQGAYSPLHF
many	TRBV27	CASSLKQGATSYEQYF
many	TRBV2	CASSIGRGSYEQYF
many	TRBV10-3	CAISEETGWTQYF
few	TRBV14	CASSQVTGSINYGYTF
few	TRBV27	CASSPHSAKGVGNQPQHF
many	TRBV12-3/TRBV12-4	CASSLTYSSGEAFF
many	TRBV11-1	CASSDQGYEQYF
.	TRBV5-1	CASSLEGTFYTEAFF
many	TRBV6-2/TRBV6-3	CASGSGTGLPFSNQPQHF
many	TRBV30	CAWDQGQIYEQYF
many	TRBV6-1	CASSDRDRMNIQYF
many	TRBV15	CATSGGSGNTIYF
once	TRBV6-5	CASSHGPRDPGNTIYF
many	TRBV6-1	CASTSDRFSYGYTF
.	TRBV7-6	CASSSEYREDLHEQYF
.	TRBV11-2	CASSLVAHSYEQYF
.	TRBV4-1	CASSQWGTGGRDGYTF
many	TRBV2	CASSRTGQGLSNSPLHF
.	TRBV6-1	CASNTDSASGYTF
many	TRBV2	CASSAGQGSRNIKYF